The sequence of this T cell receptor (beta chain) was determined in a study of breast tumors, draining lymph nodes, adjacent tissues. MiXCR, applied by TCRdb to the multiplex PCR reads, yields one record per CDR3 protein. Of 85,000 to 130,000 distinct CDR3 sequences listed, 21% are singletons. Samples came from axillary lymph nodes draining the breast cancer. This clonotype has a single count. What it binds is not known. Germline V gene lookup returns CDR1 MNHEY and CDR2 SMNVEV (reference sequence). Losses at the gene ends were 4 bases for V and 10 bases for J; bases not matched to a gene: 19. The CDR3 totals 17 residues. Study results and caveats: Tumor and nontumor repertoires were significantly more similar in luminal-like than in basal-like breast cancer. Data fit most tumor T cells coming from lymph node, expanding in tumor.

The chain uses TRBV27 and TRBJ1-2, with 9 bases aligning to TRBD1. The specimen sequenced was axillary lymph node tissue. The clonotype was recovered from a female donor with breast cancer. Some clones in this sample may be carry-over from other donors' samples. DNA of the CDR3: TGTGCCAGCAGTTCGCTTGGAACAGGGGGCGGGGGTTGGGACTACACCTTC. This encodes CASSSLGTGGGGWDYTF.